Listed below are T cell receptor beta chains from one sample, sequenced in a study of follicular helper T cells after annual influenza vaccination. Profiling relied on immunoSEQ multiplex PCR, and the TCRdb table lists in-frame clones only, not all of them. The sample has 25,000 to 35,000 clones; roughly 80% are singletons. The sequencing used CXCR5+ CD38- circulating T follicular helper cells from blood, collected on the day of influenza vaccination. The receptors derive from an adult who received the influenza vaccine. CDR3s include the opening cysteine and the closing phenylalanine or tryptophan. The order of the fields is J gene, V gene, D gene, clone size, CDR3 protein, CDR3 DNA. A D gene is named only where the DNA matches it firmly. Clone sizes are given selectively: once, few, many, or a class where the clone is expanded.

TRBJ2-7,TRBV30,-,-,CARGLLGEQYF,TGTGCCAGGGGACTCCTCGGGGAGCAGTACTTC
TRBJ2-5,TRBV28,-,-,CASSFGGLQETQYF,TGTGCCAGCAGTTTTGGGGGACTCCAGGAGACCCAGTACTTC
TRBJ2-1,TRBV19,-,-,CASSIPLSHEQFF,TGTGCCAGTAGTATCCCTTTGTCCCATGAGCAGTTCTTC
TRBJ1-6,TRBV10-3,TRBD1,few,CAIKRAGTGGDSPLHF,TGTGCCATCAAAAGGGCCGGGACAGGGGGCGATTCACCCCTCCACTTT
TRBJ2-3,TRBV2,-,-,CATSFDSSTDTQYF,TGTGCCACCTCGTTCGACTCCAGCACAGATACGCAGTATTTT
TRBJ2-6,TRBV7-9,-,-,CASLRGPDSGANVLTF,TGTGCCAGCCTTAGGGGCCCAGACTCTGGGGCCAACGTCCTGACTTTC
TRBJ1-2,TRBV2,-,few,CASAASDYGYTF,TGTGCCAGCGCCGCCAGCGACTATGGCTACACCTTC
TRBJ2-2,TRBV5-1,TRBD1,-,CASSYNRDRVTGELFF,TGCGCCAGCAGCTATAACCGGGACAGGGTCACCGGGGAGCTGTTTTTT
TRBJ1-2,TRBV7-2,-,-,CASSLDRDHGYTF,TGTGCCAGCAGCTTAGACAGGGACCATGGCTACACCTTC
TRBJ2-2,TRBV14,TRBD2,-,CASSQGRERNTGELFF,TGTGCCAGCAGCCAAGGGCGGGAGAGGAACACCGGGGAGCTGTTTTTT
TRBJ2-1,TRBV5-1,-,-,CASSFLDGTYNEQFF,TGCGCCAGCAGCTTTCTAGACGGGACCTACAATGAGCAGTTCTTC
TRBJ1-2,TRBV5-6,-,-,CASSSLRGGYTF,TGTGCCAGCAGCTCCCTCAGGGGAGGCTACACCTTC
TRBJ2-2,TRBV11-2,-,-,CASSGDFVTGELFF,TGTGCCAGCAGCGGGGACTTCGTTACCGGGGAGCTGTTTTTT
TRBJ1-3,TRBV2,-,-,CASSEDIAGNTIYF,TGTGCCAGCAGTGAGGACATAGCTGGAAACACCATATATTTT
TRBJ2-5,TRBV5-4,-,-,CASSLRGETQYF,TGTGCCAGCAGCTTGCGGGGAGAGACCCAGTACTTC
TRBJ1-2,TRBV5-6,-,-,CASSLAPNYGYTF,TGTGCCAGCAGCTTGGCTCCTAACTATGGCTACACCTTC
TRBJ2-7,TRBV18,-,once,CASSPPGVRPFPPSEQYF,TGTGCCAGCTCACCACCAGGAGTGCGGCCTTTCCCCCCTTCCGAGCAGTACTTC
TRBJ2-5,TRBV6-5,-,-,CASSLREEETQYF,TGTGCCAGCAGTTTGAGGGAAGAAGAGACCCAGTACTTC
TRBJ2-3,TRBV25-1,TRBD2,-,CASSGSSGGTDTQYF,TGTGCCAGCAGTGGGTCTAGCGGGGGCACAGATACGCAGTATTTT
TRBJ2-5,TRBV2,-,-,CASRRGLQETQYF,TGTGCCAGTAGGAGGGGGCTCCAAGAGACCCAGTACTTC
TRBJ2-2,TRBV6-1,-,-,CASNRDFNTGELFF,TGTGCCAGCAATAGGGACTTCAACACCGGGGAGCTGTTTTTT
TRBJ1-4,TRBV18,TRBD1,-,CASSPPEDRVGKLFF,TGTGCCAGCTCACCACCCGAGGACAGGGTGGGAAAACTGTTTTTT
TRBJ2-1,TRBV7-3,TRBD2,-,CASSLQGGGYNEQFF,TGTGCCAGCAGCTTACAGGGCGGGGGCTACAATGAGCAGTTCTTC
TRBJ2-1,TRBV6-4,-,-,CASSTEAGSSYNEQFF,TGTGCCAGCAGCACGGAGGCCGGGAGCTCCTACAATGAGCAGTTCTTC
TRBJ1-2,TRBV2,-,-,CASKPDNYGYTF,TGTGCCAGCAAGCCCGATAACTATGGCTACACCTTC
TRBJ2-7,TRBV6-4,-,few,CASSDFSGTARTSGGYEQYF,TGTGCCAGCAGTGACTTCTCTGGGACAGCCCGCACTAGCGGAGGATACGAGCAGTACTTC
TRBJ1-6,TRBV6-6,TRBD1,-,CASFSGGHNSPLHF,TGTGCCAGCTTCTCAGGGGGCCATAATTCACCCCTCCACTTT
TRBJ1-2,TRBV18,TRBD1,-,CASSLQGAGGYTF,TGTGCCAGCTCACTACAGGGGGCCGGTGGCTACACCTTC
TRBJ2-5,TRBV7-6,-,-,CASSLRAEETQYF,TGTGCCAGCAGCTTACGAGCGGAAGAGACCCAGTACTTC
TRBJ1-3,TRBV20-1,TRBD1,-,CSAKTGVTIYF,TGCAGTGCTAAAACAGGGGTGACCATATATTTT
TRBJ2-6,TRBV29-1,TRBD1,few,CSVGSGQGTLSGANVLTF,TGCAGCGTTGGATCTGGACAGGGGACCCTCTCTGGGGCCAACGTCCTGACTTTC
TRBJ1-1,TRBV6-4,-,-,CASRGGNTEAFF,TGTGCCAGCAGGGGGGGTAACACTGAAGCTTTCTTT
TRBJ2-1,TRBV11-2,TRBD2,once,CASSLVGTSGNEQFF,TGTGCCAGCAGCTTAGTAGGGACTAGCGGAAATGAGCAGTTCTTC
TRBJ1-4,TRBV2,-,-,CASRTPGKGNEKLFF,TGTGCCAGCAGGACCCCAGGGAAGGGTAATGAAAAACTGTTTTTT
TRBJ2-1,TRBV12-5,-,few,CASGLEISPGDNEQFF,TGTGCTAGTGGTTTAGAAATCAGTCCCGGAGACAATGAGCAGTTCTTC
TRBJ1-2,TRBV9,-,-,CASSVAVQPIYGYTF,TGTGCCAGCAGCGTAGCGGTACAGCCAATTTATGGCTACACCTTC
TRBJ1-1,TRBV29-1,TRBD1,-,CSVEGTGNTEAFF,TGCAGCGTTGAAGGGACAGGGAACACTGAAGCTTTCTTT
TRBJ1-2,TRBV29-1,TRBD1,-,CSVRAGGAVFTF,TGCAGCGTTAGGGCAGGGGGTGCCGTTTTCACCTTC
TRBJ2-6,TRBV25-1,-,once,CASSAQGFSSGANVLTF,TGTGCCAGCAGTGCCCAGGGGTTTAGCTCTGGGGCCAACGTCCTGACTTTC
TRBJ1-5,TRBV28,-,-,CASSPPVMGNQPQHF,TGTGCCAGCAGCCCGCCGGTGATGGGCAATCAGCCCCAGCATTTT
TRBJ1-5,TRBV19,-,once,CASSIGYRQVVPSNQPQHF,TGTGCCAGTAGTATAGGTTACCGACAGGTAGTTCCTAGCAATCAGCCCCAGCATTTT
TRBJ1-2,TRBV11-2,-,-,CASSPLGSLNYGYTF,TGTGCCAGCAGCCCCCTGGGCAGCCTTAACTATGGCTACACCTTC
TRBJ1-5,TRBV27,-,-,CASSFTRGAEQPQHF,TGTGCCAGCAGTTTCACCCGGGGGGCAGAACAGCCCCAGCATTTT